Listed here are 18 T cell receptor beta chains from one sample, sequenced in a study of beta chain features in type 1 diabetes. The isolated RNA, all of it, was reverse transcribed, so expressed TCRB transcripts were what got sequenced. Clones were sequenced by immunoSEQ multiplex PCR, and TCRdb holds only the in-frame ones, with some missing. The data show roughly 290,000 clones, with 8% seen just once and over 0.8% held by the top ten. Material: central memory CD4+ T cells from blood. These TCRs come from a woman younger than 35 in good health.

The rearrangement joins TRBV7-9 to TRBJ1-1; tentative D call: TRBD1 (6 bases). Germline CDR1 reads SEHNR; CDR2 reads FQNEAQ (reference sequence). Deletions cut 7 bases from V and 10 bases from J, with 16 bases between. This CDR3 spans 12 amino acids. In DNA form, the CDR3 reads TGTGCCAGCAAATCAATCCAAGGGGGAGCTTTCTTT. Protein sequence: CASKSIQGGAFF. Looking up the rest from reference TRBV7-9 and TRBJ1-1 gives the full variable domain: DTGVSQNPRHKITKRGQNVTFRCDPISEHNRLYWYRQTLGQGPEFLTYFQNEAQLEKSRLLSDRFSAERPKGSFSTLEIQRTEQGDSAMYLCASKSIQGGAFFGQGTRLTVV.

The chain is built from TRBV7-2 and TRBJ1-2; unclear D gene. Germline assignment: CDR1 SGHTA and CDR2 FQGNSA. The CDR3 runs to 13 residues. V was clipped by 5 bases and J by 3 bases, with 10 bases between them. This CDR3 reads CASSDNRDYGYTF. Written as DNA, the CDR3 is TGTGCCAGCAGCGATAACAGAGACTATGGCTACACCTTC. Together with reference TRBV7-2 and TRBJ1-2, the CDR3 gives the full variable domain: GAGVSQSPSNKVTEKGKDVELRCDPISGHTALYWYRQSLGQGLEFLIYFQGNSAPDKSGLPSDRFSAERTGGSVSTLTIQRTQQEDSAVYLCASSDNRDYGYTFGSGTRLTVV.

This clone was seen only a few times. V is TRBV18 and J is TRBJ2-1; D ambiguous. Trimming pared 3 bases from V and 7 bases from J, leaving 7 bases between. The germline CDR1 and CDR2 sequences are KGHSH and LQKENI. CDR3 length equals 12 residues. The CDR3 loop is CASSPGRNEQFF. CDR3 nucleotide sequence: TGTGCCAGCTCACCCGGTAGGAATGAGCAGTTCTTC. The entire variable domain, with the rest obtained from reference TRBV18 and TRBJ2-1, is as follows: NAGVMQNPRHLVRRRGQEARLRCSPMKGHSHVYWYRQLPEEGLKFMVYLQKENIIDESGMPKERFSAEFPKEGPSILRIQQVVRGDSAAYFCASSPGRNEQFFGPGTRLTVL.

The genes are TRBV7-9 and TRBJ1-2; D remains ambiguous. The germline V gene encodes CDR1 SEHNR and CDR2 FQNEAQ (reference sequence). CDR3 size: 13 residues. V lost 1 base to trimming and J lost 6 bases, with 9 bases between them. CDR3 DNA: TGTGCCAGCAGCTTAGTAGGCAGCCATGGCTACACCTTC. This gives the protein CASSLVGSHGYTF.

The CDR3 loop is CASSLEGTGNYGYTF. The CDR3 bases are TGTGCCAGCAGCTTAGAGGGGACAGGGAACTATGGCTACACCTTC. The V and J genes are TRBV11-3 and TRBJ1-2; the match to TRBD1 covers 9 bases. Germline V gives CDR1 SGHNT, CDR2 YENEEA. The CDR3 runs 15 residues. The trim removed 0 bases at V and 2 bases at J, leaving 1 base unmatched.

The chain recombines TRBV9 with TRBJ2-2; D is uncertain. CDR1 SGDLS and CDR2 YYNGEE come from the germline V gene. Trimming took off 0 bases at V and 8 bases at J, with 11 bases between the two ends. This CDR3 is 14 amino acids long. The CDR3 protein is CASSVVGSPGELFF. DNA of the CDR3: TGTGCCAGCAGCGTAGTGGGATCTCCAGGGGAGCTGTTTTTT.

The chain is built from TRBV20-1 and TRBJ1-1; unclear D gene. Germline values: CDR1 DFQATT, CDR2 SNEGSKA (reference sequence). With 3 bases removed from V and 11 bases from J, the gap between germline ends came to 4 bases. This CDR3 region has 8 residues. CDR3 in amino acids: CSASKAFF. The CDR3 DNA sequence: TGCAGTGCTAGTAAGGCTTTCTTT.

The table lists this clone with many counts. This chain links TRBV7-2 with TRBJ2-3; D call uncertain. Germline CDR1 and CDR2: SGHTA and FQGNSA. The V end lost 4 bases, the J end lost 0 bases, and 11 bases lay between the germline ends. CDR3 size: 15 residues. CDR3 sequence (DNA): TGTGCCAGCAGCTCGGAAACAACTAGCACAGATACGCAGTATTTT. It translates to CASSSETTSTDTQYF.

This clone was observed a few times. The chain is built from TRBV18 and TRBJ1-1, with 8 bases matching TRBD1. The V and J ends lost 3 bases and 3 bases, in that order; junction bases with no gene match: 9. From germline, CDR1 is KGHSH and CDR2 LQKENI. CDR3 size: 16 residues. The CDR3 spells CASSPLSGGSDTEAFF. As DNA, the CDR3 is TGTGCCAGCTCACCTCTTTCAGGGGGCTCGGACACTGAAGCTTTCTTT.

The rearrangement links TRBV6-1 to TRBJ2-5, with D perhaps matching TRBD2 (5 bases). Germline CDR1 is MNHNS and CDR2 is SASEGT. The CDR3 loop spans 14 amino acids. The ends were cut back, 5 bases at V and 2 bases at J, with 12 bases in the middle. The CDR3: CASSRGIFQETQYF. The CDR3 DNA is TGTGCCAGCAGTAGAGGGATTTTTCAAGAGACCCAGTACTTC.

The V call is TRBV19, the J call TRBJ2-7; 7 bases fit TRBD1. CDR1 and CDR2 from the germline V gene are LNHDA and SQIVND (reference sequence). The CDR3 loop spans 15 amino acids. Trimming cost V 4 bases and J 3 bases; bases outside gene matches: 9. The CDR3 loop is CASSTPGQSVYEQYF. CDR3 DNA sequence: TGTGCCAGTAGTACGCCGGGACAGTCAGTCTACGAGCAGTACTTC.

The rearrangement joins TRBV5-4 to TRBJ2-6, with D perhaps matching TRBD1 (6 bases). This CDR3 is built from 14 residues. Germline assignment: CDR1 SGHNT and CDR2 YYREEE (reference sequence). Deletions cut 5 bases from V and 0 bases from J, with 6 bases between. In nucleotides, the CDR3 is TGTGCCAGCAGGACAGGCTCTGGGGCCAACGTCCTGACTTTC. The encoded protein is CASRTGSGANVLTF.

The J gene is TRBJ2-1, the V gene TRBV7-3, with 9 bases identical to TRBD1. V was pared by 4 bases and J by 4 bases, with 5 bases of the junction left unmatched. The CDR3 consists of 15 residues. Germline CDR1 SGHTA, CDR2 FQGTGA. In nucleotides, the CDR3 is TGTGCCAGCAGCTCCGGGACAGGGCGATACAATGAGCAGTTCTTC. Its translation is CASSSGTGRYNEQFF.

This chain uses TRBV2 with TRBJ2-5, with a tentative D call TRBD2 (6 bases). This CDR3 is built from 14 residues. Trimming took off 7 bases at V and 5 bases at J, with 17 bases between the two ends. The germline V gene encodes CDR1 SNHLY and CDR2 FYNNEI. CDR3: CASTKLAERETQYF. DNA of the CDR3: TGTGCCAGCACTAAACTAGCTGAGAGGGAGACCCAGTACTTC.

The table lists this clone with many counts. The J gene is TRBJ1-5, the V gene TRBV28, with D perhaps matching TRBD1 (5 bases). V was pared by 3 bases and J by 4 bases, with 7 bases between. CDR3 length: 13 residues. The V gene's germline CDR1 is MDHEN and CDR2 SYDVKM. In DNA form, the CDR3 reads TGTGCCAGCAGTTTGGGGCGGAATCAGCCCCAGCATTTT. Amino acids: CASSLGRNQPQHF.

V is TRBV5-6 and J is TRBJ2-7; the D call may be TRBD1 or TRBD2 (6 bases each). This CDR3 is built from 15 residues. Germline assignment: CDR1 SGHDT and CDR2 YYEEEE. V was clipped by 4 bases and J by 2 bases, with 16 bases between them. The CDR3 is CASSIRGRKPYEQYV. As DNA, the CDR3 is TGTGCCAGCAGCATAAGGGGGAGGAAGCCCTACGAGCAGTACGTC.

The chain is built from TRBV28 and TRBJ1-5; possible D gene TRBD1, 6 bases. This CDR3 is built from 16 residues. Trimming took off 5 bases at V and 0 bases at J, with 14 bases between the two ends. Germline V lookup: CDR1 MDHEN, CDR2 SYDVKM. The CDR3 coding sequence is TGTGCCAGCAGTACCGATTACAGGGCTAGCAATCAGCCCCAGCATTTT. Its protein product is CASSTDYRASNQPQHF.

The rearrangement uses TRBV5-6 and TRBJ1-2, with D unresolved. Per the germline V gene, CDR1 is SGHDT and CDR2 is YYEEEE. This CDR3 is built from 13 residues. V lost 4 bases, J lost 12 bases, and 19 bases lay in between. CDR3 residues: CASSPSTVLRDTF. The CDR3 region has the DNA TGTGCCAGCAGCCCCAGTACGGTTCTTCGGGACACCTTC.